The sequence of this T cell receptor beta chain was determined in a study of regulatory T cells in long-lasting Graves disease. Study-level findings and limits: Persistent Graves' patients had lower TCR diversity than newly diagnosed ones. Newly diagnosed patients shared about a thousand public clonotypes; persistent patients shared around 2,800. Persistent disease was associated with favored TRBV28 usage and with favored use of TRBJ1-2 and TRBJ2-5.

CDR1 and CDR2 (germline): LGHNT, FRNRAP. This CDR3 has 12 residues. The germline V and J ends were trimmed by 3 bases and 1 base, with 3 bases remaining between them. Investigators prepared the TCR beta libraries by applying iRepertoire HTBI primers and Arm-PCR of CDR3 regions. TCRdb fed the multiplex PCR reads into MiXCR, producing one record per CDR3 protein. The sample shows around 450,000 distinct CDR3 sequences, over 14% of them seen only once. Time point denoted: newly diagnosed GD, antithyroid drugs for less than 3 months. After RNA was extracted from PBMCs, the TCR library was made from it. This clonotype was observed at least ten times. Its antigen is currently unknown. This same sample was also taken into another study, of T cells in Graves' hyperthyroidism and ophthalmopathy.

The V and J genes are TRBV12-5 and TRBJ1-1; D gene ambiguous. This sequence was found in a woman in her thirties or forties with Graves disease. The sample in question was peripheral blood mononuclear cells (PBMCs), obtained at new diagnosis, from a patient treated with antithyroid drugs. The DNA of the CDR3 is TGTGCTAGTGGTTTTGAGAACACTGAAGCTTTCTTT. Protein sequence: CASGFENTEAFF.